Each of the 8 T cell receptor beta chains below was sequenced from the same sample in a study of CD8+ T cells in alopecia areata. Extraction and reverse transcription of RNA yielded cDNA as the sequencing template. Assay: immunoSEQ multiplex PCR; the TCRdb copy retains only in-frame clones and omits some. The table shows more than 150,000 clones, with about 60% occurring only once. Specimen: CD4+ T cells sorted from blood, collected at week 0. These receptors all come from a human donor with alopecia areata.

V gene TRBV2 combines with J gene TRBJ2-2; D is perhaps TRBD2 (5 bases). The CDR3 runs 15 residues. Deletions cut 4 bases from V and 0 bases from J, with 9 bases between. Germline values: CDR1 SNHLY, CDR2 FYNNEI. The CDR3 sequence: CASSGRAANTGELFF. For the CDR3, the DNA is TGTGCCAGCAGTGGGCGGGCAGCGAACACCGGGGAGCTGTTTTTT.

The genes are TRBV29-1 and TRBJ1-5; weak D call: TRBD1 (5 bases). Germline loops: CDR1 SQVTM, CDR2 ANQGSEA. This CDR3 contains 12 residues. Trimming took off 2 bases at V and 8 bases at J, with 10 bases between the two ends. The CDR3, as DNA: TGCAGCGTTGAAACTCCGGGGGAGCCCCAGCATTTT. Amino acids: CSVETPGEPQHF.

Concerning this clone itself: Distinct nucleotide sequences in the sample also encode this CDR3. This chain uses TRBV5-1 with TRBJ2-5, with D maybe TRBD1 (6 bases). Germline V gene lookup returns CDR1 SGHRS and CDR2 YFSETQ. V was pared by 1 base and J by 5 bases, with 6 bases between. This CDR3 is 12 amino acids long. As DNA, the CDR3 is TGCGCCAGCAGCTTGAGGGGGGAGACCCAGTACTTC. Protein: CASSLRGETQYF.

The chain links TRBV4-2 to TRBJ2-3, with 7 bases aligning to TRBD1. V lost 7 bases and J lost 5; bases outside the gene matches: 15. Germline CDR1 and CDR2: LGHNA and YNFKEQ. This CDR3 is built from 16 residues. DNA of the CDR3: TGTGCCAGCACCAACCCAGGGGGTATCGCTGGAGATACGCAGTATTTT. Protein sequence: CASTNPGGIAGDTQYF.

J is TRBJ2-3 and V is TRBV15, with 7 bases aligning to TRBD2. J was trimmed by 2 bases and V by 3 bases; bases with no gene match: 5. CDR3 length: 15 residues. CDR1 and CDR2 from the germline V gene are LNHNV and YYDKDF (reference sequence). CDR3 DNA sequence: TGTGCCACCAGCAGCTGGACTAGGAACACAGATACGCAGTATTTT. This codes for CATSSWTRNTDTQYF.

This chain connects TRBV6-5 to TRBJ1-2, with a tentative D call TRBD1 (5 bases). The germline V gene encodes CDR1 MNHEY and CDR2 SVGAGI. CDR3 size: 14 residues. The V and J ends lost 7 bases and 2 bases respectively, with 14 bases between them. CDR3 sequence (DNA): TGTGCCAGCACCCGAGTACGGGACAACTATGGCTACACCTTC. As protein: CASTRVRDNYGYTF.

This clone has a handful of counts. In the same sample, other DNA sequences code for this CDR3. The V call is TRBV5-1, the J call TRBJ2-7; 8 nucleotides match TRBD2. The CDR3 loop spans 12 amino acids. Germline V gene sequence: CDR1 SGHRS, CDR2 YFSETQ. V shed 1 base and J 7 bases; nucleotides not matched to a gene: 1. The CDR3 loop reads CASSLRGGEQYF. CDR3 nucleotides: TGCGCCAGCAGCTTGCGGGGGGGAGAGCAGTACTTC.

CDR3 coding DNA: TGTGCCAGCGGAACACCGGCTACCTACGAGCAGTACTTC. This gives the protein CASGTPATYEQYF. V and J are TRBV27 and TRBJ2-7; no reliable D call. The ends were cut back, 8 bases at V and 2 bases at J, with 13 bases in the middle. CDR3 length: 13 residues. Germline assignment: CDR1 MNHEY and CDR2 SMNVEV (reference sequence).